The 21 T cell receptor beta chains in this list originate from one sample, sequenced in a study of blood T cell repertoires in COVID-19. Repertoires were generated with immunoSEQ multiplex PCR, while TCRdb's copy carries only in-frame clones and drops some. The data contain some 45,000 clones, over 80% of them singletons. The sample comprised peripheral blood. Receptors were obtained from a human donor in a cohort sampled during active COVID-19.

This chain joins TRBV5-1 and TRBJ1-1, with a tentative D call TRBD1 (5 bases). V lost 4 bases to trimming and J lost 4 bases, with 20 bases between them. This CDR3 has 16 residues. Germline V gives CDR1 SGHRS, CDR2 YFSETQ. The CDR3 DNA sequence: TGCGCCAGCAGCATCCAGGGACTCGCCGGGGGCACTGAAGCTTTCTTT. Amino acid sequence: CASSIQGLAGGTEAFF. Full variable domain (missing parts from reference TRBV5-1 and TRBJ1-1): KAGVTQTPRYLIKTRGQQVTLSCSPISGHRSVSWYQQTPGQGLQFLFEYFSETQRNKGNFPGRFSGRQFSNSRSEMNVSTLELGDSALYLCASSIQGLAGGTEAFFGQGTRLTVV.

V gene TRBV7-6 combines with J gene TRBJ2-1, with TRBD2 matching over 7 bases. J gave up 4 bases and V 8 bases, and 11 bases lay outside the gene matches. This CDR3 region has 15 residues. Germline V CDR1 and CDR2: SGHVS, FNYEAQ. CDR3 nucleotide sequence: TGTGCCAGCGTGGGGAAGCGGGGTAATTACAATGAGCAGTTCTTC. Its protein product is CASVGKRGNYNEQFF.

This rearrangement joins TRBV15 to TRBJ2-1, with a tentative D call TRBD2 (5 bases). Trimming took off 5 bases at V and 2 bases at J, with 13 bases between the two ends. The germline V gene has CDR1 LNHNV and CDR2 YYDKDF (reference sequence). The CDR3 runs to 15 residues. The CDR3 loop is CATSSRAEPYNEQFF. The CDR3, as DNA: TGTGCCACCAGCTCGAGGGCCGAACCCTACAATGAGCAGTTCTTC. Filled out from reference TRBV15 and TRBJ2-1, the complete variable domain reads DAMVIQNPRYQVTQFGKPVTLSCSQTLNHNVMYWYQQKSSQAPKLLFHYYDKDFNNEADTPDNFQSRRPNTSFCFLDIRSPGLGDTAMYLCATSSRAEPYNEQFFGPGTRLTVL.

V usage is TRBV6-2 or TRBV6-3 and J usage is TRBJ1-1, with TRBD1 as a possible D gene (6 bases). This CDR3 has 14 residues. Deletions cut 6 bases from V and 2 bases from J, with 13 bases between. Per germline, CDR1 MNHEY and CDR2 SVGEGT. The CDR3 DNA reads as TGTGCCAGCAGCACCTGGACAGTCAACACTGAAGCTTTCTTT. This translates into CASSTWTVNTEAFF.

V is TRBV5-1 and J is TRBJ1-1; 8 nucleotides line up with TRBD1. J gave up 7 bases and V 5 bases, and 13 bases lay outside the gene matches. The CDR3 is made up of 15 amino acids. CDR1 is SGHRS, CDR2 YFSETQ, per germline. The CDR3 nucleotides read TGCGCCAGCAGTTGGGGTGCGACAGGGGTCGTTGAAGCTTTCTTT. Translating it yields CASSWGATGVVEAFF.

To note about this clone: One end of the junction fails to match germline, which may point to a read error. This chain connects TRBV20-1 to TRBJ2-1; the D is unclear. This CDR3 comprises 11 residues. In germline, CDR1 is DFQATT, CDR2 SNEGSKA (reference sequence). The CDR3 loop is CSAPQHNERFF. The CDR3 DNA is TGCAGTGCTCCACAACACAATGAGCGGTTCTTC.

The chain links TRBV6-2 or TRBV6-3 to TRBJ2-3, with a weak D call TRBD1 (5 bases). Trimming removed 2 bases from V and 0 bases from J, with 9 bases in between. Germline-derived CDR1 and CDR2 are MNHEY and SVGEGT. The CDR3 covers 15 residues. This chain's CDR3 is CASSYVAGSTDTQYF. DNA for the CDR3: TGTGCCAGCAGTTACGTGGCAGGGAGCACAGATACGCAGTATTTT.

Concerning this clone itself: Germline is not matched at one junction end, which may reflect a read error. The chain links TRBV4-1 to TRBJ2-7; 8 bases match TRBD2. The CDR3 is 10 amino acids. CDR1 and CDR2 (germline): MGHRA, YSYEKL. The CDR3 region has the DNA TGCGCCAGCAGCCAGGGCGGGGGGTCCTTC. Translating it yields CASSQGGGSF.

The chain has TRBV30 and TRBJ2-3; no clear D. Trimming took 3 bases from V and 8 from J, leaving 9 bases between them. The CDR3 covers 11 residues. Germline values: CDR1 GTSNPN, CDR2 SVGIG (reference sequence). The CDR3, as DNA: TGTGCCTGGAGCCTTCGGGTTACGCAGTATTTT. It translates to CAWSLRVTQYF.

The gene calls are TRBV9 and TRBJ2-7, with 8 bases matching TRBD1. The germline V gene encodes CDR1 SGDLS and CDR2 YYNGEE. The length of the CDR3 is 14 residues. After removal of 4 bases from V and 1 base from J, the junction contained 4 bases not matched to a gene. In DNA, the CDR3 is TGTGCCAGCAGCCGGACAGGGAGATCCTACGAGCAGTACTTC. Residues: CASSRTGRSYEQYF.

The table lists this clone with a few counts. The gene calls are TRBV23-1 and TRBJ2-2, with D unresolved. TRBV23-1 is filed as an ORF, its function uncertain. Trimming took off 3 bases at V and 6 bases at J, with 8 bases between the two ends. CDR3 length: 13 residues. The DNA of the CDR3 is TGCGCCAGCAGTCACTACTATCCCGGGGAGCTGTTTTTT. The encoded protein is CASSHYYPGELFF.

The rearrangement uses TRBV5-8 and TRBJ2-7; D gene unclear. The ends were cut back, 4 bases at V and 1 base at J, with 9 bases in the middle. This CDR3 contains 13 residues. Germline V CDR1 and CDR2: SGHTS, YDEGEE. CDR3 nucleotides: TGTGCCAGCAGCCGCGGTTTATCCTACGAGCAGTACTTC. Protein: CASSRGLSYEQYF.

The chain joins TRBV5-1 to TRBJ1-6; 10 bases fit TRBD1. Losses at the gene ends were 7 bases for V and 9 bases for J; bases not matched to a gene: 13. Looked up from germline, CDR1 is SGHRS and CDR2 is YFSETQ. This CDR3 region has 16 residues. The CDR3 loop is CASSAGHGTGVSPLHF. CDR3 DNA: TGCGCCAGCTCCGCCGGACACGGGACAGGGGTTTCACCCCTCCACTTT. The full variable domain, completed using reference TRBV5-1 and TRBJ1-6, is KAGVTQTPRYLIKTRGQQVTLSCSPISGHRSVSWYQQTPGQGLQFLFEYFSETQRNKGNFPGRFSGRQFSNSRSEMNVSTLELGDSALYLCASSAGHGTGVSPLHFGNGTRLTVT.

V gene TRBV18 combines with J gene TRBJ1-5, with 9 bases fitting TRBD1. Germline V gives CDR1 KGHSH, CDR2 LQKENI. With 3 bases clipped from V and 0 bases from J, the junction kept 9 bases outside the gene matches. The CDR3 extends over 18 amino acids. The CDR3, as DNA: TGTGCCAGCTCACCGAAGTCGACAGGGGGGTATAGCAATCAGCCCCAGCATTTT. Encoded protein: CASSPKSTGGYSNQPQHF.

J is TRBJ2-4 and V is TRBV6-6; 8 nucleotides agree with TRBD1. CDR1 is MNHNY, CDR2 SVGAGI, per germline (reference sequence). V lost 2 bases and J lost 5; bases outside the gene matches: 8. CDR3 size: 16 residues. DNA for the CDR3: TGTGCCAGCAGTTACAGATCCGGGACAGGCGAAAACATTCAGTACTTC. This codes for CASSYRSGTGENIQYF.

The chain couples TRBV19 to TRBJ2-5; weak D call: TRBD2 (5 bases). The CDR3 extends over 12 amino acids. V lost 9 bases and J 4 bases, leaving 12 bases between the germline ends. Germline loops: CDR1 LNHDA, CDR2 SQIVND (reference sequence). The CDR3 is CASSGWRETQYF. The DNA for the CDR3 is TGTGCCAGCAGCGGCTGGCGAGAGACCCAGTACTTC.

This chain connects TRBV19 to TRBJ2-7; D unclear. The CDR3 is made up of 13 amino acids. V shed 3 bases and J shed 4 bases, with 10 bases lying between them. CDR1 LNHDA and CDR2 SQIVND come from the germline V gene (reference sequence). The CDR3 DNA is TGTGCCAGTAGTATGGCGGCCCAGTACGAGCAGTACTTC. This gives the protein CASSMAAQYEQYF.

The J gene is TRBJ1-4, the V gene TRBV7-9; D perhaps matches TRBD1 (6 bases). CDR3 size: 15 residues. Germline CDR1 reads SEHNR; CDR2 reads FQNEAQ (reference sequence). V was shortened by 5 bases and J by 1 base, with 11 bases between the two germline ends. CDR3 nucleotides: TGTGCCAGCAGCACCGTACAGGGAACTAATGAAAAACTGTTTTTT. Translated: CASSTVQGTNEKLFF.

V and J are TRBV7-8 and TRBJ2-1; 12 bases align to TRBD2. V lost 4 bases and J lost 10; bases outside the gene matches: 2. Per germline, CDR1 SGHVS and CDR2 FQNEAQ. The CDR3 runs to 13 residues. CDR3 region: CASSYGLAGEQFF. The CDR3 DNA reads TGTGCCAGCAGCTACGGACTAGCGGGAGAGCAGTTCTTC. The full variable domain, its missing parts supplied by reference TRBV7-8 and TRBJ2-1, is GAGVSQSPRYKVAKRGQDVALRCDPISGHVSLFWYQQALGQGPEFLTYFQNEAQLDKSGLPSDRFFAERPEGSVSTLKIQRTQQEDSAVYLCASSYGLAGEQFFGPGTRLTVL.

In DNA, the CDR3 is TGCGCCAGCAGCCGAAGCGGGGGCTACAATGAGCAGTTCTTC. The encoded protein is CASSRSGGYNEQFF. The chain carries TRBV5-1 and TRBJ2-1; 8 bases agree with TRBD2. Trimming removed 4 bases from V and 3 bases from J; junction bases left unmatched: 3. Germline loops: CDR1 SGHRS, CDR2 YFSETQ. The CDR3 has 14 amino acids.

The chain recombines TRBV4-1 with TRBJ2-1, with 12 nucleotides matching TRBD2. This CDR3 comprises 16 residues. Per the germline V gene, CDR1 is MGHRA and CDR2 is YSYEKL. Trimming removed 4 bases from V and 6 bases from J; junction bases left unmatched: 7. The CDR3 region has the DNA TGCGCCAGCAGCCCCCAGCTAGCGGGAGGGGGCAATGAGCAGTTCTTC. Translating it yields CASSPQLAGGGNEQFF.